What follows are 30 T cell receptor beta chains derived from one specimen sequenced in a study of cytomegalovirus exposure and HLA in healthy donors. PCR primers comprised 60 Vbeta and 13 Jbeta primers. Using immunoSEQ multiplex PCR, the repertoire was profiled, and TCRdb retains in-frame clones only, with some absent. The sample includes 150,000 to 200,000 clones, around 81% of them seen just once. The sample was PBMCs. These receptor sequences come from a woman under 30 in good health and CMV-seropositive.

The CDR3 nucleotides read TGTGCCAGCAGGGTCGGGAATGAGCAGTTCTTC. It encodes CASRVGNEQFF. The genes are TRBV2 and TRBJ2-1, with D unclear. V lost 6 bases and J 7 bases, leaving 7 bases between the germline ends. The CDR3 is 11 amino acids. Germline V lookup: CDR1 SNHLY, CDR2 FYNNEI.

This chain connects TRBV4-2 to TRBJ2-7; TRBD2 aligns across 7 bases. Germline CDR1 LGHNA, CDR2 YNFKEQ. This CDR3 is 16 amino acids long. Unmatched junction bases numbered 10, after V lost 1 base and J lost 4 bases. CDR3 sequence: CASSQGSSGVSYEQYF. The CDR3 bases are TGTGCCAGCAGCCAAGGATCCAGCGGGGTGTCTTACGAGCAGTACTTC.

The chain has TRBV10-3 and TRBJ2-1; 12 nucleotides agree with TRBD2. V was pared by 8 bases and J by 8 bases, with 7 bases of the junction left unmatched. This CDR3 region has 14 residues. Germline CDR1 ENHRY, CDR2 SYGVKD. CDR3 DNA: TGTGCCATCGAGGCTAGCGGGGGGGTGGATGAGCAGTTCTTC. It specifies CAIEASGGVDEQFF.

V usage is TRBV19 and J usage is TRBJ1-3, with D maybe TRBD1 (5 bases). The germline V and J ends were trimmed by 3 bases and 1 base, with 10 bases remaining between them. Per germline, CDR1 LNHDA and CDR2 SQIVND (reference sequence). The length of the CDR3 is 15 residues. The CDR3 reads CASSIHRNSGNTIYF. DNA for the CDR3: TGTGCCAGTAGTATCCACAGGAATTCTGGAAACACCATATATTTT.

This clone was seen more than once but under ten times. This sequence joins TRBV7-9 and TRBJ1-4; D call uncertain. Germline CDR1 reads SEHNR; CDR2 reads FQNEAQ (reference sequence). The CDR3 runs 11 residues. V lost 3 bases, J lost 15 bases, and 11 bases lay in between. CDR3 in DNA: TGTGCCAGCAGCTTCCGGGATGTGGTGTTTTTT. Translating gives CASSFRDVVFF.

This sequence joins TRBV5-4 and TRBJ1-2; D perhaps matches TRBD1 (6 bases). Germline V gene data show CDR1 as SGHNT and CDR2 as YYREEE (reference sequence). The CDR3 spans 14 residues. V was cut by 3 bases and J by 4 bases, with 13 bases left in between. The CDR3 DNA follows: TGTGCCAGCAGCTGGGGGCCCCCTCTCTATGGCTACACCTTC. Amino acid sequence: CASSWGPPLYGYTF.

This clone was detected a few times. This chain connects TRBV19 to TRBJ1-2; TRBD1 matches at 7 bases. Germline V CDR1 and CDR2: LNHDA, SQIVND (reference sequence). This CDR3 is built from 12 residues. The ends lost 5 bases at V and 4 bases at J; junction bases unmatched: 1. CDR3 loop: CASSPGGYGYTF. DNA of the CDR3: TGTGCCAGTAGTCCAGGGGGCTATGGCTACACCTTC. The full variable domain, its missing parts supplied by reference TRBV19 and TRBJ1-2, is DGGITQSPKYLFRKEGQNVTLSCEQNLNHDAMYWYRQDPGQGLRLIYYSQIVNDFQKGDIAEGYSVSREKKESFPLTVTSAQKNPTAFYLCASSPGGYGYTFGSGTRLTVV.

This chain joins TRBV15 and TRBJ1-5; no reliable D call. Germline V CDR1 and CDR2: LNHNV, YYDKDF (reference sequence). V lost 0 bases, J lost 4 bases, and 7 bases lay in between. There are 14 residues in the CDR3. This CDR3 is CATSREENNQPQHF. As DNA, the CDR3 is TGTGCCACCAGCAGAGAGGAGAATAATCAGCCCCAGCATTTT.

The genes are TRBV19 and TRBJ2-3; 7 nucleotides line up with TRBD1. V dropped 5 bases and J dropped 3; count of bases not matched to a gene: 5. The CDR3 totals 14 residues. Per germline, CDR1 LNHDA and CDR2 SQIVND (reference sequence). The CDR3 region has the DNA TGTGCCAGTAGTGTCGGGACAGCAACAGATACGCAGTATTTT. This gives the protein CASSVGTATDTQYF.

This chain connects TRBV30 to TRBJ1-1; 7 nucleotides match TRBD1. The germline V gene encodes CDR1 GTSNPN and CDR2 SVGIG (reference sequence). J lost 1 base, V lost 1 base, and 3 bases had no gene match. The CDR3 is 14 residues long. For the CDR3, the DNA is TGTGCCTGGAGTGGGCGACAGGGGAACACTGAAGCTTTCTTT. Protein product: CAWSGRQGNTEAFF.

The chain is built from TRBV28 and TRBJ2-7, with D possibly matching TRBD1 (6 bases). The germline CDR1 and CDR2 sequences are MDHEN and SYDVKM. Trimming shortened V by 7 bases and J by 0 bases, and 13 bases separated the two germline ends. The CDR3 extends over 14 amino acids. CDR3 loop: CASIGQRTSYEQYF. In nucleotides, the CDR3 is TGTGCCAGCATAGGACAGCGGACCTCCTACGAGCAGTACTTC.

The chain carries TRBV7-8 and TRBJ2-7; tentative D call: TRBD1 (5 bases). Trimming shortened V by 5 bases and J by 3 bases, and 11 bases separated the two germline ends. The CDR3 covers 13 residues. Germline CDR1 is SGHVS and CDR2 is FQNEAQ. The CDR3 here is CASSLTGNYEQYF. The CDR3 DNA follows: TGTGCCAGCAGCCTAACAGGAAACTACGAGCAGTACTTC.

V is TRBV6-5 and J is TRBJ2-7; tentatively, D is TRBD1 (5 bases). V lost 6 bases to trimming and J lost 2 bases, with 8 bases between them. Germline-derived CDR1 and CDR2 are MNHEY and SVGAGI. This CDR3 has 12 residues. The CDR3 sequence: CASSRVPYEQYF. DNA of the CDR3: TGTGCCAGCAGCAGGGTCCCCTACGAGCAGTACTTC.

The V gene is TRBV28, the J gene TRBJ1-5, with D hard to call. CDR1 MDHEN and CDR2 SYDVKM come from the germline V gene. The germline V and J ends were trimmed by 6 bases and 9 bases, with 9 bases remaining between them. The CDR3 extends over 11 amino acids. CDR3 sequence (DNA): TGTGCCAGCAGAAAGGACTGGCCCCAGCATTTT. This translates into CASRKDWPQHF.

This clone was seen only once. The CDR3 region is CATMQRGAVAFF. The CDR3 bases are TGTGCCACGATGCAGCGGGGGGCTGTAGCTTTCTTT. The chain uses TRBV15 and TRBJ1-1; maybe TRBD1 (6 bases). Trimming took 9 bases from V and 10 from J, leaving 18 bases between them. In germline, CDR1 is LNHNV, CDR2 YYDKDF (reference sequence). This CDR3 contains 12 residues.

This sequence joins TRBV5-1 and TRBJ2-1, with TRBD2 matching over 8 bases. This CDR3 has 15 residues. Germline-derived CDR1 and CDR2 are SGHRS and YFSETQ. J gave up 8 bases and V 4 bases, and 11 bases lay outside the gene matches. CDR3 sequence reads: CASSGGGLGLDEQFF. CDR3 bases: TGCGCCAGCAGCGGGGGGGGACTAGGATTGGATGAGCAGTTCTTC.

V is TRBV6-6 and J is TRBJ1-3, with D possibly matching TRBD1 (5 bases). The germline V gene encodes CDR1 MNHNY and CDR2 SVGAGI (reference sequence). This CDR3 is 15 amino acids long. V dropped 2 bases and J dropped 2 bases, with 10 bases sitting between them. The CDR3 loop reads CASSYATETGNTIYF. CDR3 sequence (DNA): TGTGCCAGCAGTTACGCGACAGAAACTGGAAACACCATATATTTT.

The chain recombines TRBV6-6 with TRBJ1-2; the D is unclear. V gave up 1 base and J gave up 6 bases, with 15 bases separating them. The CDR3 is made up of 15 amino acids. Per germline, CDR1 MNHNY and CDR2 SVGAGI (reference sequence). CDR3 residues: CASSYYTENPNGYTF. The CDR3 region has the DNA TGTGCCAGCAGTTACTACACAGAGAACCCTAATGGCTACACCTTC.

J is TRBJ2-7 and V is TRBV19; maybe TRBD1 (6 bases). The germline gives CDR1 LNHDA, CDR2 SQIVND (reference sequence). V lost 5 bases and J 3 bases, leaving 14 bases between the germline ends. The CDR3 contains 14 residues. The CDR3 region has the DNA TGTGCCAGTAGTCCTTCGACAGGACACTACGAGCAGTACTTC. As protein: CASSPSTGHYEQYF.

The chain links TRBV4-1 to TRBJ2-5; 11 nucleotides agree with TRBD1. The CDR3 loop spans 15 amino acids. The J segment lost 2 bases and the V segment lost 6 bases, leaving 5 bases of the junction unmatched. Germline V gene lookup returns CDR1 MGHRA and CDR2 YSYEKL. The CDR3 here is CASRGGQGVQETQYF. Written as DNA, the CDR3 is TGCGCCAGCAGAGGGGGACAGGGGGTTCAAGAGACCCAGTACTTC.

The chain recombines TRBV18 with TRBJ1-3; no firm D call. The CDR3 contains 16 residues. Germline V lookup: CDR1 KGHSH, CDR2 LQKENI. Deletions cut 3 bases from V and 2 bases from J, with 14 bases between. The CDR3 sequence is CASSPERISTGNTIYF. The CDR3 coding sequence is TGTGCCAGCTCACCCGAAAGGATTAGCACTGGAAACACCATATATTTT.

The chain employs TRBV9 and TRBJ2-2, with 7 bases lining up with TRBD1. Per germline, CDR1 SGDLS and CDR2 YYNGEE. The CDR3 is 15 residues long. Trimming removed 4 bases from V and 3 bases from J; junction bases left unmatched: 6. DNA for the CDR3: TGTGCCAGCAGCTCCCGAACAGGGGACACCGGGGAGCTGTTTTTT. It yields the protein CASSSRTGDTGELFF.

CDR3 protein: CASTLGTGFEKLFF. The CDR3 DNA reads as TGTGCCAGCACCCTAGGGACAGGGTTTGAAAAACTGTTTTTT. The chain links TRBV7-2 to TRBJ1-4; 9 bases map to TRBD1. The CDR3 contains 14 residues. Germline V gene lookup returns CDR1 SGHTA and CDR2 FQGNSA. J lost 7 bases, V lost 7 bases, and 7 bases had no gene match.

This clone was seen once. The V gene is TRBV29-1, the J gene TRBJ2-1, with TRBD2 matching over 12 bases. There are 14 residues in the CDR3. Unmatched junction bases numbered 6, after V lost 3 bases and J lost 9 bases. CDR1 and CDR2 from the germline V gene are SQVTM and ANQGSEA. The CDR3 reads CSVETSGGRGEQFF. CDR3 in DNA: TGCAGCGTTGAGACTAGCGGGGGAAGGGGTGAGCAGTTCTTC.

This chain uses TRBV30 with TRBJ2-2; 9 bases align to TRBD1. The CDR3 runs 14 residues. With V trimmed by 6 bases and J by 5 bases, 7 bases remained unmatched. Germline V gives CDR1 GTSNPN, CDR2 SVGIG (reference sequence). CDR3 protein: CACLQGTGTGELFF. In DNA, the CDR3 is TGTGCCTGCCTCCAGGGGACAGGGACCGGGGAGCTGTTTTTT.

V usage is TRBV19 and J usage is TRBJ1-6; 8 bases line up with TRBD1. This CDR3 contains 18 residues. The germline gives CDR1 LNHDA, CDR2 SQIVND (reference sequence). V shed 5 bases, J shed 8 bases, and the junction held 17 bases outside the gene matches. CDR3 nucleotide sequence: TGTGCCAGTAGTGATGGCCAGGGGGCGACATATATTGATTCACCCCTCCACTTT. This translates into CASSDGQGATYIDSPLHF. Full variable domain (remainder filled in from reference TRBV19 and TRBJ1-6): DGGITQSPKYLFRKEGQNVTLSCEQNLNHDAMYWYRQDPGQGLRLIYYSQIVNDFQKGDIAEGYSVSREKKESFPLTVTSAQKNPTAFYLCASSDGQGATYIDSPLHFGNGTRLTVT.

V usage is TRBV7-2 and J usage is TRBJ2-2; D is unresolved. Germline V gene lookup returns CDR1 SGHTA and CDR2 FQGNSA. Trimming removed 3 bases at V and 1 base at J, with 3 bases between. The length of the CDR3 is 13 residues. Here the CDR3 reads CASSFGNTGELFF. In DNA form, the CDR3 reads TGTGCCAGCAGCTTCGGGAACACCGGGGAGCTGTTTTTT.

V usage is TRBV28 and J usage is TRBJ1-1, with TRBD1 matching 8 bases. The V gene end was trimmed by 4 bases and the J gene end by 5 bases; junction bases not matched to a gene: 6. CDR1 and CDR2 from the germline V gene are MDHEN and SYDVKM. The CDR3 covers 14 residues. CDR3 region: CASSYSGGRTEAFF. CDR3 DNA: TGTGCCAGCAGTTACTCAGGGGGCCGTACTGAAGCTTTCTTT.

V usage is TRBV6-4 and J usage is TRBJ2-3, with D possibly being TRBD2 (6 bases). Germline V lookup: CDR1 MRHNA, CDR2 SNTAGT. Trimming stripped 4 bases from V and 2 bases from J, with 28 bases between. The CDR3 runs 20 residues. As DNA, the CDR3 is TGTGCCAGCAGTGCCAGAAGCTCCGCGGGGTTTGCCCCAGTCACAGATACGCAGTATTTT. Translating it yields CASSARSSAGFAPVTDTQYF.

The genes are TRBV28 and TRBJ1-6, with D perhaps matching TRBD1 (5 bases). Germline assignment: CDR1 MDHEN and CDR2 SYDVKM. This CDR3 is 14 amino acids long. V lost 6 bases and J lost 6, with 12 bases in between. The CDR3 DNA reads as TGTGCCAGCAGCCGCCTGGGGCCTAATTCACCCCTCCACTTT. Amino acids: CASSRLGPNSPLHF.